These T cell receptor beta chains were read from a single sample in a study of T cells expressing NK-cell markers. From the 5' RACE reads, TCRdb lists one entry per CDR3 protein and no DNA. The listing contains hundreds of thousands of distinct CDR3 sequences. Sequenced sample: blood T cells: a sorted CD56 or NKG2C T cell subset, CD4+ or CD8+ T cells, or bulk PBMC T cells (not recorded which). The receptors shown here come from a woman between 18 and 70 years old in good health. CDR3s include the opening cysteine and the closing phenylalanine or tryptophan.

>14|TRBJ1-1|TRBV6-2/TRBV6-3
CASSYQLQGTEAFF
>17|TRBJ2-1|TRBV27
CASSSEGGRGSYNEQFF
>16|TRBJ2-6|TRBV11-2
CASSSRAFSGANVLTF
>13|TRBJ1-2|TRBV7-9
CASSGRQGGGYTF
>15|TRBJ2-7|TRBV11-2
CASSLGGTRRGEQYF
>17|TRBJ2-3|TRBV7-2
CASSLGTLAGGLDTQYF
>12|TRBJ1-5|TRBV27
CASQNSNQPQHF
>16|TRBJ2-2|TRBV20-1
CSAQDRTSGSRGELFF
>13|TRBJ2-5|TRBV7-2
CASSGGGGETQYF
>15|TRBJ2-3|TRBV6-1
CASRLAGGSTDTQYF
>11|TRBJ1-2|TRBV20-1
CSATTGDGYTF
>14|TRBJ2-7|TRBV5-1
CASSLGGSLDEQYF
>14|TRBJ1-1|TRBV5-1
CASSAMTGNTEAFF
>13|TRBJ2-5|TRBV2
CASSVFVEETQYF
>15|TRBJ2-3|TRBV6-1
CASSEQGRSTDTQYF
>14|TRBJ2-7|TRBV7-8
CASSLAEMTYEQYF
>15|TRBJ2-2|TRBV7-9
CASSSSRDRPGELFF
>14|TRBJ1-5|TRBV5-1
CASSSRQSNQPQHF
>14|TRBJ2-2|TRBV5-4
CASSTGTLGGELFF
>14|TRBJ2-7|TRBV4-3
CASSQVLGKYEQYF
>15|TRBJ2-5|TRBV12-3/TRBV12-4
CASSFGGGTQETQYF
>15|TRBJ1-1|TRBV11-1
CASSLWGEADTEAFF
>13|TRBJ1-2|TRBV20-1
CSAVITSDYGYTF
>17|TRBJ1-6|TRBV4-3
CASSQGLTTGYNSPLHF
>15|TRBJ2-2|TRBV25-1
CASSELGPNTGELFF
>15|TRBJ2-7|TRBV4-2
CASSQRLGLVGEQYF
>14|TRBJ2-1|TRBV7-2
CASSPRTSGRAVLF
>15|TRBJ1-6|TRBV6-1
CASTHQGSSNSPLHF
>16|TRBJ1-1|TRBV13
CASSLAPAYRDTEAFF
>15|TRBJ1-5|TRBV9
CASSVEGELIQPQHF
>16|TRBJ2-4|TRBV3-1
CASSQGGAGTKNIQYF
>15|TRBJ1-1|TRBV5-1
CASSPPGIMNTEAFF
>17|TRBJ2-1|TRBV7-9
CASSIIAGPLSYNEQFF
>13|TRBJ2-5|TRBV18
CASSPQYQETQYF
>15|TRBJ2-3|TRBV29-1
CSVPGLAGGTDTQYF
>19|TRBJ2-1|TRBV5-1
CASSQAASTSGGVYNEQFF
>15|TRBJ1-1|TRBV11-2
CASSLVGGPNTEAFF
>14|TRBJ1-4|TRBV18
CASSPQGRNEKLFF
>16|TRBJ2-1|TRBV10-3
CAISEREGRTGNEQFF
>15|TRBJ1-6|TRBV5-1
CASSPPGTDNSPLHF
>15|TRBJ2-1|TRBV4-3
CASSQDRGLIYEQFF
>19|TRBJ2-3|TRBV21-1
CASSKWPSGQQGGEDTQYF
>15|TRBJ2-5|TRBV7-9
CASSLTSGQEETQYF
>12|TRBJ2-1|TRBV6-5
CASRAGEGEQFF
>15|TRBJ2-7|TRBV28
CASSLYLGGSYEQYF
>13|TRBJ2-7|TRBV20-1
CSEGAGPSYEQYF
>17|TRBJ2-3|TRBV5-1
CASSWTASGGRTDTQYF
>14|TRBJ1-5|TRBV5-1
CASSLNPLPEPQHF
>17|TRBJ2-1|TRBV6-5
CASSYFLSDSPYNEQFF
>13|TRBJ1-4|TRBV7-9
CASSLGPDEKLFF
>14|TRBJ2-3|TRBV5-1
CASSFRGQKDTQYF
>14|TRBJ2-1|TRBV12-3/TRBV12-4
CASSPRGVYNEQFF
>20|TRBJ2-5|TRBV12-3/TRBV12-4
CASSFAGHGAGARGGETQYF
>12|TRBJ1-1|TRBV29-1
CSTDRGGTEAFF
>14|TRBJ2-3|TRBV20-1
CSAIQGTSTDTQYF
>15|TRBJ2-1|TRBV6-5
CASSYDSSDYNEQFF
>16|TRBJ2-1|TRBV27
CASSLGSGGAYNEQFF
>14|TRBJ2-3|TRBV7-2
CASTLLVGADTQYF
>14|TRBJ2-4|TRBV7-6
CASSPITGVYIQYF